Presented here are 16 T cell receptor beta chains from one specimen sequenced in a study of shared clonotypes between healthy human individuals. TCRdb's table, derived via immunoSEQ multiplex PCR, lists solely in-frame clones and lacks some. Among under 1,900,000 clones, approximately 98.5% were seen once, and the ten largest hold roughly 0.35%. Source material: naive CD4+ T cells sorted from blood. Specified subset: CD45RA+ positively selected. These receptors all come from a man aged 30 to 39 in good health.

This rearrangement joins TRBV7-9 to TRBJ2-7; 7 bases fit TRBD2. This CDR3 is built from 14 residues. CDR1 is SEHNR and CDR2 is FQNEAQ in the germline V gene (reference sequence). V trimming: 2 bases; J trimming: 2 bases; junction bases outside the gene matches: 3. Written as DNA, the CDR3 is TGTGCCAGCAGCTTACTGGGGACTACCTACGAGCAGTACTTC. It is translated as CASSLLGTTYEQYF.

The V call is TRBV20-1, the J call TRBJ2-3; weak D call: TRBD1 (6 bases). CDR3 length: 10 amino acids. The germline CDR1 and CDR2 sequences are DFQATT and SNEGSKA (reference sequence). V lost 7 bases and J 7 bases, leaving 9 bases between the germline ends. The CDR3 DNA sequence: TGCAGTGGTACAGGGAATACGCAGTATTTT. Protein product: CSGTGNTQYF.

The chain combines TRBV30 with TRBJ1-1; 7 positions match TRBD1. The CDR3 runs 14 residues. The V gene end was trimmed by 0 bases and the J gene end by 10 bases; junction bases not matched to a gene: 11. CDR1 is GTSNPN and CDR2 is SVGIG in the germline V gene (reference sequence). CDR3 protein: CAWSVGGQTLIAFF. The DNA of the CDR3 is TGTGCCTGGAGTGTAGGGGGACAGACACTAATAGCTTTCTTT.

The J gene is TRBJ1-2, the V gene TRBV6-5; D possibly corresponds to TRBD1 (5 bases). Trimming stripped 6 bases from V and 5 bases from J, with 13 bases between. The CDR3 has 13 residues. Per germline, CDR1 MNHEY and CDR2 SVGAGI. The CDR3 protein is CASSPGFGYGYTF. CDR3 bases: TGTGCCAGCAGCCCAGGGTTTGGGTATGGCTACACCTTC.

The rearrangement uses TRBV5-1 and TRBJ2-1, with D perhaps TRBD2 (5 bases). Trimming removed 7 bases at V and 1 base at J, with 12 bases between. Germline lookup yields CDR1 SGHRS and CDR2 YFSETQ. CDR3 length: 14 residues. The CDR3 reads CASGLGLSYNEQFF. The CDR3 bases are TGCGCCAGCGGTCTCGGACTTTCCTACAATGAGCAGTTCTTC.

CDR3 nucleotides: TGTGCCACCAGCAGAGATCTCGGGACAGGGAACACCGGGGAGCTGTTTTTT. This codes for CATSRDLGTGNTGELFF. V gene TRBV15 combines with J gene TRBJ2-2, with 8 bases lining up with TRBD1. Germline CDR1 is LNHNV and CDR2 is YYDKDF (reference sequence). This CDR3 has 17 amino acids. V shed 0 bases, J shed 1 base, and the junction held 4 bases outside the gene matches.

This chain links TRBV5-4 with TRBJ2-1, with 10 bases identical to TRBD2. The CDR3 has 16 amino acids. The V segment lost 2 bases and the J segment 2 bases; nucleotides outside the gene matches: 4. Germline V gene data show CDR1 as SGHNT and CDR2 as YYREEE (reference sequence). The CDR3 DNA follows: TGTGCCAGCAGCTTTTTAGCGGGGGGAGCCTACAATGAGCAGTTCTTC. The encoded protein is CASSFLAGGAYNEQFF.

This chain uses TRBV4-1 with TRBJ2-1; D gene unclear. V was clipped by 1 base and J by 7 bases, with 5 bases between them. The germline V gene has CDR1 MGHRA and CDR2 YSYEKL. The CDR3 totals 12 residues. CDR3 nucleotides: TGCGCCAGCAGCCAAGTCTGGAATGAGCAGTTCTTC. This gives the protein CASSQVWNEQFF.

The gene calls are TRBV27 and TRBJ2-2, with D perhaps TRBD1 (6 bases). Per germline, CDR1 MNHEY and CDR2 SMNVEV (reference sequence). This CDR3 comprises 14 residues. V was trimmed by 8 bases and J by 4 bases, leaving 14 bases between them. As DNA, the CDR3 is TGTGCCAGCGGGGGCCACTATGCCACCGGGGAGCTGTTTTTT. Encoded protein: CASGGHYATGELFF.

CDR3 DNA sequence: TGTGCCAGCAGCTCGAGCCTAACTAGCGGCATCACAGATACGCAGTATTTT. It specifies CASSSSLTSGITDTQYF. The chain uses TRBV7-2 and TRBJ2-3, with 8 nucleotides matching TRBD2. CDR1 is SGHTA and CDR2 is FQGNSA in the germline V gene. This CDR3 is built from 17 residues. V was clipped by 4 bases and J by 2 bases; unmatched bases: 11.

The chain has TRBV7-4 and TRBJ1-5; weak D call: TRBD1 (5 bases). Germline assignment: CDR1 SGHVT and CDR2 SQSDAQ. The CDR3 runs 13 residues. V was shortened by 5 bases and J by 5 bases, with 10 bases between the two germline ends. CDR3 amino acids: CASSLDSYQPQHF. CDR3 DNA: TGTGCCAGCAGCCTCGACAGTTATCAGCCCCAGCATTTT.

CDR3 region: CASSSGTGNYEQYF. In nucleotides, the CDR3 is TGTGCCAGCAGCTCCGGGACTGGGAACTACGAGCAGTACTTC. The rearrangement uses TRBV7-9 and TRBJ2-7; a weak D match, TRBD2 (6 bases). Germline V gene data show CDR1 as SEHNR and CDR2 as FQNEAQ (reference sequence). Trimming took off 4 bases at V and 3 bases at J, with 13 bases between the two ends. The CDR3 runs 14 residues.

The rearrangement joins TRBV28 to TRBJ2-7; 8 nucleotides match TRBD1. The length of the CDR3 is 13 residues. Germline lookup yields CDR1 MDHEN and CDR2 SYDVKM. CDR3 DNA: TGTGCTACCGGACAGGGACCTTCCTACGAGCAGTACTTC. Residues: CATGQGPSYEQYF.

The CDR3 nucleotides read TGCAGCGTTTTGGGACACAAGGAAGTGGAGACCCAGTACTTC. It is translated as CSVLGHKEVETQYF. The rearrangement uses TRBV29-1 and TRBJ2-5; tentatively, D is TRBD1 (6 bases). This CDR3 spans 14 amino acids. With 5 bases removed from V and 5 bases from J, the gap between germline ends came to 18 bases. Germline CDR1 SQVTM, CDR2 ANQGSEA. The whole variable domain, remainder taken from reference TRBV29-1 and TRBJ2-5, is SAVISQKPSRDICQRGTSLTIQCQVDSQVTMMFWYRQQPGQSLTLIATANQGSEATYESGFVIDKFPISRPNLTFSTLTVSNMSPEDSSIYLCSVLGHKEVETQYFGPGTRLLVL.

The gene calls are TRBV5-5 and TRBJ2-1; D is uncertain. Per the germline V gene, CDR1 is SGHKS and CDR2 is YYEKEE (reference sequence). The CDR3 has 16 amino acids. The ends were cut back, 3 bases at V and 3 bases at J, with 16 bases in the middle. In DNA, the CDR3 is TGTGCCAGCAGCTCCTCACTACCAACCAGCTACAATGAGCAGTTCTTC. Protein sequence: CASSSSLPTSYNEQFF.

This chain links TRBV6-6 with TRBJ2-7; 9 bases are a match to TRBD2. V trimming: 0 bases; J trimming: 4 bases; junction bases outside the gene matches: 4. This CDR3 has 15 amino acids. Germline V CDR1 and CDR2: MNHNY, SVGAGI (reference sequence). DNA of the CDR3: TGTGCCAGCAGTTACTCGCGGGAGGGTACTTACGAGCAGTACTTC. Its translation is CASSYSREGTYEQYF.